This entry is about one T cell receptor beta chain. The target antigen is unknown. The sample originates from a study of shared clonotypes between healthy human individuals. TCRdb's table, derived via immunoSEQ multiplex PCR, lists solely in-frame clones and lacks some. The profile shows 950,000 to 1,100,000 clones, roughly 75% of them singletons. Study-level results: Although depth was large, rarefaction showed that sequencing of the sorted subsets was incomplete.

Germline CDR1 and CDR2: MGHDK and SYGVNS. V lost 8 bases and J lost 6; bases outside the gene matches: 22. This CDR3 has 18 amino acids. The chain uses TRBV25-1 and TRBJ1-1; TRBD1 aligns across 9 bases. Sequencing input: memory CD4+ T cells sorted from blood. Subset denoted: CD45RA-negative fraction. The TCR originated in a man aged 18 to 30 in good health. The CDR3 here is CASRNRCRDRDRRAEAFF. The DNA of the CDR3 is TGTGCCAGCCGTAACCGTTGTCGGGACAGGGATCGTAGGGCTGAAGCTTTCTTT. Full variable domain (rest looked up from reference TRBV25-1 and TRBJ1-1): EADIYQTPRYLVIGTGKKITLECSQTMGHDKMYWYQQDPGMELHLIHYSYGVNSTEKGDLSSESTVSRIRTEHFPLTLESARPSHTSQYLCASRNRCRDRDRRAEAFFGQGTRLTVV.